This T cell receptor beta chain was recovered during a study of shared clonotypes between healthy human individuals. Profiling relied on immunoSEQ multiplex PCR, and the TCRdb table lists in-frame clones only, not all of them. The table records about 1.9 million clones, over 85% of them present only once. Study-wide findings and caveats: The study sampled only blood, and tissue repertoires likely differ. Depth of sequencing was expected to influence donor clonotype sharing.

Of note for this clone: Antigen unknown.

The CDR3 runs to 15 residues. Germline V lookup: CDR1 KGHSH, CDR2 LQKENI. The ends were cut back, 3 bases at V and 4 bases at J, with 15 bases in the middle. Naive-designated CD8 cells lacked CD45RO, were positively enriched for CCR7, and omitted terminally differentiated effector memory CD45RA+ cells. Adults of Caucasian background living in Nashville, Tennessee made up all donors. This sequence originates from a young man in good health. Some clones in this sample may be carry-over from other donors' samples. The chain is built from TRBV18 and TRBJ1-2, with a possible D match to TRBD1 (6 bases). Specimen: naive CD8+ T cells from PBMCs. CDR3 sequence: CASSPPGDVPYGYTF. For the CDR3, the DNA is TGTGCCAGCTCACCCCCAGGGGATGTGCCCTATGGCTACACCTTC. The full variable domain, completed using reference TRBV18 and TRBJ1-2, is NAGVMQNPRHLVRRRGQEARLRCSPMKGHSHVYWYRQLPEEGLKFMVYLQKENIIDESGMPKERFSAEFPKEGPSILRIQQVVRGDSAAYFCASSPPGDVPYGYTFGSGTRLTVV.